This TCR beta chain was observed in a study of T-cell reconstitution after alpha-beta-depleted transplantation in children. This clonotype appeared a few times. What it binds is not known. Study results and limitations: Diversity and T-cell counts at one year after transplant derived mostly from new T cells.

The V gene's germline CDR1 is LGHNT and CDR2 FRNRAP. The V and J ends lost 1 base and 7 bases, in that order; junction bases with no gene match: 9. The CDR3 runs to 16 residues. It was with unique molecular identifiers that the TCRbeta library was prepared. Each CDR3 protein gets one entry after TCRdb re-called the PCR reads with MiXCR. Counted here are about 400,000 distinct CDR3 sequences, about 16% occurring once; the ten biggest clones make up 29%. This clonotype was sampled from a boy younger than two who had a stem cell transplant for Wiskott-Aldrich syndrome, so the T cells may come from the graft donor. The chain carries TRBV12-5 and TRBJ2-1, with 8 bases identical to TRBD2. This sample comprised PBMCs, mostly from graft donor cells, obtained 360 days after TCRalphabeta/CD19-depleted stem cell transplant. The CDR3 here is CASGLGTSGPRNEQFF. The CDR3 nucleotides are TGTGCTAGTGGTTTGGGTACTAGCGGCCCACGGAATGAGCAGTTCTTC.